The 16 T cell receptor beta chains below all came from one sample that was sequenced in a study of blood T cells in healthy people across ages. Next came a second PCR, run for about 7 to 12 cycles, which used a sample-barcoded 5' primer along with a J-beta primer mix. TCRdb used MiXCR to reprocess the 5' RACE reads, holding one entry per CDR3 protein. The sample has about 380,000 distinct CDR3 sequences; 45% to 65% are singletons. Material: blood. These receptor sequences come from a man aged 60 to 75 in good health.

In this sample, this clonotype turned up a few times. This chain joins TRBV6-6 and TRBJ2-5; 7 bases match TRBD1. Germline lookup yields CDR1 MNHNY and CDR2 SVGAGI (reference sequence). Germline trimming cut 2 bases from V and 0 bases from J; bases unmatched to any gene: 3. This CDR3 contains 15 residues. CDR3: CASSYLDRYQETQYF. The CDR3 region has the DNA TGTGCCAGCAGTTACCTGGACAGGTACCAAGAGACCCAGTACTTC.

This clonotype was seen a few times. The chain has TRBV11-2 and TRBJ2-7; 9 bases fit TRBD2. Germline values: CDR1 SGHAT, CDR2 FQNNGV. The CDR3 runs 14 residues. Trimming removed 5 bases from V and 6 bases from J; junction bases left unmatched: 8. The CDR3 DNA follows: TGTGCCAGCAGCGCCCAGGGACTAGCAGGCGAGCAGTACTTC. Translation gives CASSAQGLAGEQYF.

This chain uses TRBV5-1 with TRBJ1-1; D is perhaps TRBD1 (6 bases). Germline lookup yields CDR1 SGHRS and CDR2 YFSETQ. V shed 4 bases and J shed 4 bases, with 11 bases lying between them. CDR3 size: 13 residues. This CDR3 is CASSVLDSTEAFF. CDR3 coding DNA: TGCGCCAGCAGCGTCCTGGACAGCACTGAAGCTTTCTTT.

The V gene is TRBV25-1, the J gene TRBJ2-1; perhaps TRBD1 as D (5 bases). Per the germline V gene, CDR1 is MGHDK and CDR2 is SYGVNS. The V end lost 5 bases, the J end lost 2 bases, and 10 bases lay between the germline ends. The length of the CDR3 is 14 residues. The CDR3 sequence is CASSKDKTYNEQFF. CDR3 bases: TGTGCCAGCAGTAAGGACAAGACCTACAATGAGCAGTTCTTC.

This chain uses TRBV12-5 with TRBJ2-2; TRBD1 might be the D (5 bases). V was clipped by 7 bases and J by 3 bases, with 9 bases between them. Germline V lookup: CDR1 LGHNT, CDR2 FRNRAP. This CDR3 spans 13 amino acids. The CDR3 protein is CASAGSDTGELFF. The CDR3 DNA follows: TGTGCTAGTGCAGGGTCGGACACCGGGGAGCTGTTTTTT.

V is TRBV18 and J is TRBJ2-1; D perhaps matches TRBD1 (5 bases). The CDR3 contains 13 residues. V was clipped by 5 bases and J by 6 bases, with 11 bases between them. The germline V gene encodes CDR1 KGHSH and CDR2 LQKENI. The DNA of the CDR3 is TGTGCCAGCTCATACGACAGCGTCAATGAGCAGTTCTTC. As protein: CASSYDSVNEQFF.

In this sample, this clonotype turned up a few times. V is TRBV11-1 and J is TRBJ2-1; the match to TRBD1 covers 7 bases. Germline assignment: CDR1 SGHAT and CDR2 FQDESV (reference sequence). The CDR3 has 17 residues. J lost 4 bases, V lost 2 bases, and 11 bases had no gene match. CDR3 nucleotides: TGTGCCAGCAGCTTACTACACACCGGGACAGCGTACAATGAGCAGTTCTTC. It specifies CASSLLHTGTAYNEQFF. Full variable domain (rest looked up from reference TRBV11-1 and TRBJ2-1): EAEVAQSPRYKITEKSQAVAFWCDPISGHATLYWYRQILGQGPELLVQFQDESVVDDSQLPKDRFSAERLKGVDSTLKIQPAELGDSAMYLCASSLLHTGTAYNEQFFGPGTRLTVL.

J is TRBJ2-3 and V is TRBV28; weak D call: TRBD1 (6 bases). The germline CDR1 and CDR2 sequences are MDHEN and SYDVKM. CDR3 size: 14 residues. Trimming removed 4 bases at V and 2 bases at J, with 10 bases between. CDR3 protein: CASSSTGYTDTQYF. The CDR3 DNA reads TGTGCCAGCAGTTCGACAGGCTACACAGATACGCAGTATTTT.

The V and J genes are TRBV18 and TRBJ2-5; D is unclear. Germline assignment: CDR1 KGHSH and CDR2 LQKENI. V lost 3 bases, J lost 4 bases, and 9 bases lay in between. The CDR3 spans 13 residues. CDR3 amino acids: CASSPTHVETQYF. The CDR3 bases are TGTGCCAGCTCACCTACCCACGTAGAGACCCAGTACTTC.

This chain links TRBV10-2 with TRBJ2-5; 9 bases fit TRBD1. Germline-derived CDR1 and CDR2 are WSHSY and SAAADI. This CDR3 has 14 residues. Germline trimming cut 5 bases from V and 5 bases from J; bases unmatched to any gene: 6. The CDR3 loop reads CASSPTGGRETQYF. CDR3 nucleotide sequence: TGCGCCAGCAGTCCCACAGGGGGCCGGGAGACCCAGTACTTC.

This clonotype was seen at least ten times. The chain has TRBV29-1 and TRBJ2-7, with no clear D. V lost 2 bases to trimming and J lost 2 bases, with 7 bases between them. This CDR3 has 12 residues. The germline CDR1 and CDR2 sequences are SQVTM and ANQGSEA. The DNA of the CDR3 is TGCAGCGTTGAAACAGCTCCCTACGAGCAGTACTTC. Translated: CSVETAPYEQYF.

Note on this clonotype: A much bigger clone sits one base away, suggesting this may be a read error. The V call is TRBV12-3 or TRBV12-4, the J call TRBJ2-5, with no clear D. The CDR3 extends over 14 amino acids. The CDR3 region has the DNA TGTGCCCGCAGTTTCGGAAACCCCCAAGAGACCCAGTACTTC. As protein: CARSFGNPQETQYF.

Only a few counts were recorded for this clonotype. The rearrangement joins TRBV9 to TRBJ1-2, with TRBD1 as a possible D gene (5 bases). This CDR3 is 18 amino acids long. Germline-derived CDR1 and CDR2 are SGDLS and YYNGEE. V lost 0 bases and J lost 4, with 22 bases in between. The CDR3 is CASSVDAGGAGGGYGYTF. The CDR3, as DNA: TGTGCCAGCAGCGTAGATGCCGGTGGGGCCGGCGGGGGCTATGGCTACACCTTC.

This chain connects TRBV29-1 to TRBJ2-5; a weak D match, TRBD2 (6 bases). The J call may be wrong; the DNA end is better matched by TRBJ2-7. The CDR3 extends over 14 amino acids. Germline CDR1 SQVTM, CDR2 ANQGSEA. The CDR3 spells CSVVDGGFFYEQYF. CDR3 DNA: TGCAGCGTTGTTGACGGGGGTTTCTTTTACGAGCAGTACTTC.

The CDR3 is CASSTRTGAHEQYF. The DNA for the CDR3 is TGTGCCAGCAGCACCAGGACAGGGGCCCACGAGCAGTACTTC. The chain combines TRBV7-8 with TRBJ2-7; 9 positions agree with TRBD1. This CDR3 comprises 14 residues. V lost 5 bases and J lost 5; bases outside the gene matches: 7. Per germline, CDR1 SGHVS and CDR2 FQNEAQ.

A single count supports this clonotype. Germline is not matched at one junction end, which may reflect a read error. The V gene is TRBV3-1, the J gene TRBJ1-2; 7 bases fit TRBD1. This CDR3 is 13 amino acids long. Looked up from germline, CDR1 is LGHDT and CDR2 is YNNKEL (reference sequence). The CDR3 DNA is TGTGCCAGCAGCACGAGAGGGGGCGGTGGCCACACCTTC. It translates to CASSTRGGGGHTF.